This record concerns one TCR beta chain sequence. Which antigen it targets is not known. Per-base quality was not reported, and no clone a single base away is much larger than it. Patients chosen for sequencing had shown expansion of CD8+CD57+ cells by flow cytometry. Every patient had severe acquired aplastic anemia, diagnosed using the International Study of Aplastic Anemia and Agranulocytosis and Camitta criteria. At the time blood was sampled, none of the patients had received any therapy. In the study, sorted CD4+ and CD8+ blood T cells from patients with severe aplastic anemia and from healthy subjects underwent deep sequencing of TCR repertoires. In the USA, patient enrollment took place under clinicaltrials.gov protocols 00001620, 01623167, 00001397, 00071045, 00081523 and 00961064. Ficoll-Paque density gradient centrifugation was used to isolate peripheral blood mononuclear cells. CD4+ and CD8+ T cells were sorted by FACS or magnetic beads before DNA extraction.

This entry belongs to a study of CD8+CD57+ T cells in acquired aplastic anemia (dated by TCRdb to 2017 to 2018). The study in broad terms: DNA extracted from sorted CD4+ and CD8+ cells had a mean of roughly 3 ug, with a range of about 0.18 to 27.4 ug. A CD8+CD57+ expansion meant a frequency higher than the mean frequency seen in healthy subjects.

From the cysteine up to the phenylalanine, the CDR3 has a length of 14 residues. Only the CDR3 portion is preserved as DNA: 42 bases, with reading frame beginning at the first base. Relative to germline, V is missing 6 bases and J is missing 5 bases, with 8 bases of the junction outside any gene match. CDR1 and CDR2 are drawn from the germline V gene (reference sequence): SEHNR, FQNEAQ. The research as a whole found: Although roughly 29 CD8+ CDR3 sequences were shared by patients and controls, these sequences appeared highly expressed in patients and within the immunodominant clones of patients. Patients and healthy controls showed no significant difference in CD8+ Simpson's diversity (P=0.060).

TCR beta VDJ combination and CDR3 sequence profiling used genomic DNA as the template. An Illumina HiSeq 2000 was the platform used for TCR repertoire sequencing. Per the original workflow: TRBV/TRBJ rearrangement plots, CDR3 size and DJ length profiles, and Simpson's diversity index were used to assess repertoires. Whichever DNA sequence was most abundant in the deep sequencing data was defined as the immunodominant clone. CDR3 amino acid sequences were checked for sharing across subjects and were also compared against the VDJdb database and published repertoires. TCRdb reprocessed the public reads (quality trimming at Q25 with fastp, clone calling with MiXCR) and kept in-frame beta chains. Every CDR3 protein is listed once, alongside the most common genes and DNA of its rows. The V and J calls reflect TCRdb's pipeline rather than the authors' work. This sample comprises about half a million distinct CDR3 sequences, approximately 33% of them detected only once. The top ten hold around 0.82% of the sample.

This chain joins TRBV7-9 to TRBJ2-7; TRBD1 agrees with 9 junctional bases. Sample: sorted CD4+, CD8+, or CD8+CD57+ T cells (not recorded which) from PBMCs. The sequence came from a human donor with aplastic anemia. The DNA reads TGTGCCAGCAGACCCGGGACAGGGCTCAACGAGCAGTACTTC. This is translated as CASRPGTGLNEQYF.